This T cell receptor beta chain was retrieved from a study of spatial heterogeneity in lung cancer. The study, taken as a whole, reports: Expanded alpha and beta TCR counts within tumors tracked tumor mutation counts.

Germline trimming cut 10 bases from V and 4 bases from J; bases unmatched to any gene: 8. The CDR3 contains 14 residues. Germline V gene lookup returns CDR1 LNHDA and CDR2 SQIVND (reference sequence). The time point denotes: sample taken at primary tumor resection. Single TCR cDNA molecules each had their own unique molecular identifier. Via MiXCR, TCRdb re-called the 5' RACE reads, giving one row per CDR3 protein. The table lists about 15,000 distinct CDR3 sequences, about 7% of them singletons. The sample holds a few counts of this clonotype. No antigen is known for it. The sequence derives from a male donor with early-stage non-small cell lung cancer. This sample comprised lung tumor tissue, obtained at surgery. The genes are TRBV19 and TRBJ2-1; TRBD2 aligns across 9 bases. The CDR3 DNA follows: TGTGCCACCATTAGCGGGGGCCTTTACAATGAGCAGTTCTTC. Its protein is CATISGGLYNEQFF.